This TCR beta chain was obtained from a study of T-cell reconstitution after alpha-beta-depleted transplantation in children. V lost 2 bases to trimming and J lost 7 bases; unmatched junction nucleotides: 7. The CDR3 is 15 residues long. CDR1 is MNHEY, CDR2 SMNVEV, per germline (reference sequence). As it was prepared, the TCRbeta library received unique molecular identifiers. TCRdb passed the PCR reads through MiXCR, listing each CDR3 protein once. The sample shows more than 500,000 distinct CDR3 sequences, more than 9.5% of them seen only once. The sequencing here drew on PBMCs, mostly from graft donor cells, taken 180 days after TCRalphabeta/CD19-depleted stem cell transplant. This chain uses TRBV27 with TRBJ2-7; 11 bases line up with TRBD2. The receptor was derived from a female patient between 2 and 15 years old who had a stem cell transplant for aplastic anemia, so the T cells may come from the graft donor. Written as DNA, the CDR3 is TGTGCCAGCAGTTTAGGGGGGACTAGCGGCCGGGAGCAGTACTTC. Translated, it gives CASSLGGTSGREQYF.